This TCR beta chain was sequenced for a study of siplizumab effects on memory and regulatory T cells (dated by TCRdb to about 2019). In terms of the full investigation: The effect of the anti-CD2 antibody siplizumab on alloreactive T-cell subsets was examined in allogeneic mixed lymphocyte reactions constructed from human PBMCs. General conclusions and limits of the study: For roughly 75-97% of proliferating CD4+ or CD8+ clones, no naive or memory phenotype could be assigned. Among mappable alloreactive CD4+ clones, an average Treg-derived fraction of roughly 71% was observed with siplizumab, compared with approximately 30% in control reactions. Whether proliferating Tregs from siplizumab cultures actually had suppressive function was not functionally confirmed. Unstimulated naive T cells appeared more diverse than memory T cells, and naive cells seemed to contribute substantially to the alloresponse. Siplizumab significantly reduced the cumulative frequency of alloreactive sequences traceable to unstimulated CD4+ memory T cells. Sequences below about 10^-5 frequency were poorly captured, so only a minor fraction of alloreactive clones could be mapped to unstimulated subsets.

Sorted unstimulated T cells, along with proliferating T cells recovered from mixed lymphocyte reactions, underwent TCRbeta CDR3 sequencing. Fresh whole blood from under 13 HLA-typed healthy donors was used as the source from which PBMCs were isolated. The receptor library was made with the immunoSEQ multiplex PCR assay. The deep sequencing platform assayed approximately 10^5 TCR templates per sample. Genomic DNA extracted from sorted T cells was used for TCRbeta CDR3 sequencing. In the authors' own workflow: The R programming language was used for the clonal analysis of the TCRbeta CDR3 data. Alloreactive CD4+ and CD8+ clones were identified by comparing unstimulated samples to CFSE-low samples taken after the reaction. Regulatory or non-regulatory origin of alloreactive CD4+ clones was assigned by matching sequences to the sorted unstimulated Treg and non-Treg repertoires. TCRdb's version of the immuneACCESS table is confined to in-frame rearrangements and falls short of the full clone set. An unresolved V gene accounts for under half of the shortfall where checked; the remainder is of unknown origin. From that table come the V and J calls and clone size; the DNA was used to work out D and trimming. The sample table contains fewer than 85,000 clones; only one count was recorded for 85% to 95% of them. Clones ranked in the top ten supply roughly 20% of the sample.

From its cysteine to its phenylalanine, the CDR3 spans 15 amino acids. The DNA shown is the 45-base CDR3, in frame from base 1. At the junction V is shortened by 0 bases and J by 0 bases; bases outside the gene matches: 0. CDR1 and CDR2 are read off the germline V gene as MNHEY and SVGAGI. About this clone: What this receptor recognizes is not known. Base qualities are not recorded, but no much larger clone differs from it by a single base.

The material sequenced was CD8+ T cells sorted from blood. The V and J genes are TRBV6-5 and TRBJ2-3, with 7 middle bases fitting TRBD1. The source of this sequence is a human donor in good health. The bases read TGTGCCAGCAGTTACTCGGACAGGAGCACAGATACGCAGTATTTT. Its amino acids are CASSYSDRSTDTQYF.